This T cell receptor (beta chain) emerged from a study of CD8 T cells in ankylosing spondylitis. Overall study findings and caveats: Within matched ankylosing spondylitis synovial fluid, disease-linked clones were reportedly significantly enriched.

TCRdb recomputed calls from the 5' RACE reads with MiXCR, one row per CDR3 protein. The sample has about 220,000 distinct CDR3 sequences; about 10% are singletons. At least ten counts were recorded for this clonotype. Its antigen remains unidentified. Germline V CDR1 and CDR2: SGHKS, YYEKEE (reference sequence). CDR3 length: 15 amino acids. Between the trimmed V and J ends, which lost 1 base and 2 bases, there was a span of 12 bases. The source is a male donor with ankylosing spondylitis or in good health (not recorded which). Sequencing used blood, either unsorted or a sorted T cell fraction (not recorded which). The chain uses TRBV5-5 and TRBJ1-1; D is unresolved. DNA of the CDR3: TGTGCCAGCAGCTTGACCCTGGACCCTAACACTGAAGCTTTCTTT. Its protein is CASSLTLDPNTEAFF.